This T cell receptor (beta chain) was observed in a study of Ad26.COV2.S vaccination and SARS-CoV-2 variants. Study-level information: This donor came from the COV1001 trial of Ad26.COV2.S. Study-level findings and limits: Recipients of vaccine and of placebo showed similar breadth of their non-spike TCR repertoires.

Only in-frame clones appear in the TCRdb table, and some are missing; sequencing was by immunoSEQ multiplex PCR. Of a few hundred thousand clones listed, roughly 88% were seen once; the top ten hold about 4.1%. As regards this clone: The antigen is undetermined.

This CDR3 is built from 13 residues. From germline, CDR1 is KGHDR and CDR2 SFDVKD. V was pared by 5 bases and J by 7 bases, with 10 bases between. Noted treatment: 19 received Ad26.COV2.S at low or high dose, single or two shots; 5 received placebo; per-sample allocation not given. Collection of samples fell on day 63 after the first vaccine or placebo injection. This chain uses TRBV24-1 with TRBJ2-2, with a weak D call TRBD2 (6 bases). The source is a person aged 18-60 years who received the Ad26.COV2.S COVID-19 vaccine or a placebo. Material: peripheral blood, obtained in a trial of Ad26.COV2.S vaccine versus placebo. The CDR3 DNA is TGTGCCACCAGTGCCGTCGGGGGCGGGGAGCTGTTTTTT. Its protein product is CATSAVGGGELFF.